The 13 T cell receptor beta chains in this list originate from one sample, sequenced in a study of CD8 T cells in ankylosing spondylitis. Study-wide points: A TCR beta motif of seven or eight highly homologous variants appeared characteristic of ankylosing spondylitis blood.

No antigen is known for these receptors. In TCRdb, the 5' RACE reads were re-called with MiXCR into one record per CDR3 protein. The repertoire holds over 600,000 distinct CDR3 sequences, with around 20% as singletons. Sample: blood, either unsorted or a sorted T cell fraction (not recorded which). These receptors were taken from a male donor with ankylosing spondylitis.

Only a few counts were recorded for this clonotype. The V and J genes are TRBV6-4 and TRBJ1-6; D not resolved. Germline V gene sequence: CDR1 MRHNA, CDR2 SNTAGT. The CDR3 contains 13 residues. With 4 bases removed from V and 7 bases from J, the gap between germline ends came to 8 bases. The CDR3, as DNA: TGTGCCAGCAGTGCCAAGGAGAATTCACCCCTCCACTTT. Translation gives CASSAKENSPLHF.

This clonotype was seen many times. CDR3 DNA: TGTGCCAGCAGATCCGGACAGGGCCATTCCTACGAGCAGTACTTC. The encoded protein is CASRSGQGHSYEQYF. The chain is built from TRBV6-2 or TRBV6-3 and TRBJ2-7; 8 positions agree with TRBD1. With 6 bases clipped from V and 1 base from J, the junction kept 8 bases outside the gene matches. The CDR3 is 15 amino acids. From germline, CDR1 is MNHEY and CDR2 SVGEGT.

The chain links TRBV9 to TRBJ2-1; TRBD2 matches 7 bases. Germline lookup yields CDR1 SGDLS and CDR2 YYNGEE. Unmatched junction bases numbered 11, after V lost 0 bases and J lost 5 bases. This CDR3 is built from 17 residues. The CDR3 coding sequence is TGTGCCAGCAGCGTAGTAAGTAGCGGGCCGTCGGACAATGAGCAGTTCTTC. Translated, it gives CASSVVSSGPSDNEQFF.

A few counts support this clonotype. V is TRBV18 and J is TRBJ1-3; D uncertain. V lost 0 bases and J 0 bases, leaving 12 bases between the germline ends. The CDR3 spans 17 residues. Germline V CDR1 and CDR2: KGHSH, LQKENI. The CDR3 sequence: CASSPPSQDYSGNTIYF. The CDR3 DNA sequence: TGTGCCAGCTCACCACCGTCGCAAGACTACTCTGGAAACACCATATATTTT.

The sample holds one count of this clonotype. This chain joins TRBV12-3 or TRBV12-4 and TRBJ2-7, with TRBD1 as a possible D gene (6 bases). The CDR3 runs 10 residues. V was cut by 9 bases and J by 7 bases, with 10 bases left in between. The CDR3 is CASRGWEQYF. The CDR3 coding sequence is TGTGCCAGTAGGGGGTGGGAGCAGTACTTC.

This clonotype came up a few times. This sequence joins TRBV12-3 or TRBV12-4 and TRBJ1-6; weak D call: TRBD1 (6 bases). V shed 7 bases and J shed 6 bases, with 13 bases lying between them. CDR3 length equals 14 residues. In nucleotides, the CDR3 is TGTGCCAGCAACACACAGGGTATTAATTCACCCCTCCACTTT. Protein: CASNTQGINSPLHF.

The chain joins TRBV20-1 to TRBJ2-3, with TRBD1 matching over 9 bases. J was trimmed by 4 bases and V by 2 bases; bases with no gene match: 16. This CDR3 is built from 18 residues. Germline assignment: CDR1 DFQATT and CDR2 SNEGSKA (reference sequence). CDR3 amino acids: CSARPASGQGTGADTQYF. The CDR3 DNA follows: TGCAGTGCTAGACCCGCCTCGGGACAGGGTACAGGCGCAGATACGCAGTATTTT.

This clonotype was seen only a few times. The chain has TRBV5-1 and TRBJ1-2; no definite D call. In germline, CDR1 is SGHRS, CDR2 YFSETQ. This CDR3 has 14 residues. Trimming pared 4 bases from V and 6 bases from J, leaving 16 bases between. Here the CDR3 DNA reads TGCGCCAGCAGCCCCTCGATCATAAGGAATGGCTACACCTTC. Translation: CASSPSIIRNGYTF.

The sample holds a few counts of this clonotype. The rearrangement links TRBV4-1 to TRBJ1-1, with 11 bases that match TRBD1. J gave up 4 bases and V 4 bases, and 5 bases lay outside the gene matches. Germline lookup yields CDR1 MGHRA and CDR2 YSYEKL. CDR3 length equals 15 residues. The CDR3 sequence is CASSPRTGGITEAFF. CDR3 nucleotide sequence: TGCGCCAGCAGCCCAAGGACAGGGGGCATCACTGAAGCTTTCTTT.

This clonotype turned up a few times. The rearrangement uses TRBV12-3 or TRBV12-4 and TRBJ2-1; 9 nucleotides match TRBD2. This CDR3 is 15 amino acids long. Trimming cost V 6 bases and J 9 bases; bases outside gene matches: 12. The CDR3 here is CASSLLAGNIREQFF. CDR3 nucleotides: TGTGCCAGCAGCCTACTAGCGGGCAATATCCGTGAGCAGTTCTTC.

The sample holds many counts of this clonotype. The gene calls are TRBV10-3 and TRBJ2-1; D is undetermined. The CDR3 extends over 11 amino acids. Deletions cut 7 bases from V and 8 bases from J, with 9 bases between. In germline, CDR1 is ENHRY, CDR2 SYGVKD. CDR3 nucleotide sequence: TGTGCCATCAAGCAGCTAGATGAGCAGTTCTTC. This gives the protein CAIKQLDEQFF.

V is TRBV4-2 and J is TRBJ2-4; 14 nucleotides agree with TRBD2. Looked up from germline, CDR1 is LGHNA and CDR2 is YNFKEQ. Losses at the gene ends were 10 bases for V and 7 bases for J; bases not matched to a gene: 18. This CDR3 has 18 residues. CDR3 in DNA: TGTGCCACCGAGACTAGCGGGAGGGCCCTCAAAGAAAAGAACATTCAGTACTTC. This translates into CATETSGRALKEKNIQYF.

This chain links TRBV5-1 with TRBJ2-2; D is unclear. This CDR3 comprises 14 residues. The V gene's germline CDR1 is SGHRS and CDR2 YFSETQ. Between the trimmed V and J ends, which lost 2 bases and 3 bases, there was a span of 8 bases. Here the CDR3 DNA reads TGCGCCAGCAGCTTCCAGGAGTACACCGGGGAGCTGTTTTTT. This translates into CASSFQEYTGELFF.